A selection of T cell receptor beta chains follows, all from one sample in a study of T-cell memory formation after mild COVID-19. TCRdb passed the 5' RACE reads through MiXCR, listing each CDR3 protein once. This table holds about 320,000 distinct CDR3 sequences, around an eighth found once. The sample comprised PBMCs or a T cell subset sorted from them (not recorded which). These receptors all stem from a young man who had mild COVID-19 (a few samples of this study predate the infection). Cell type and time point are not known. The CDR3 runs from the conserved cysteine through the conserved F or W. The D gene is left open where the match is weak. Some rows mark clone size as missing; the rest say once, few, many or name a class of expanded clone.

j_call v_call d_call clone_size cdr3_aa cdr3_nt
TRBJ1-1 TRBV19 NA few CASSIVGGANTEAFF TGTGCCAGTAGTATAGTTGGGGGAGCGAACACTGAAGCTTTCTTT
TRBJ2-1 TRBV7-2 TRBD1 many CASSVGQGAYNEQFF TGTGCCAGCAGTGTTGGACAGGGGGCCTACAATGAGCAGTTCTTC
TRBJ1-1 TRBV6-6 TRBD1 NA CASSGTGGGTEAFF TGTGCCAGCAGTGGGACAGGGGGAGGTACTGAAGCTTTCTTT
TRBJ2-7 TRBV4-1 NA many CASSPSQGNEQYF TGCGCCAGCAGCCCGAGCCAGGGTAACGAGCAGTACTTC
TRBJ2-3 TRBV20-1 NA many CSAGEVSTDTQYF TGCAGTGCTGGGGAGGTTAGCACAGATACGCAGTATTTT
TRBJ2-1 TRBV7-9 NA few CASSDPAITGLNEQFF TGTGCCAGCAGCGACCCTGCAATTACGGGGCTCAATGAGCAGTTCTTC
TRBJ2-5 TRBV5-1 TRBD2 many CASTPLAGGRETQYF TGCGCCAGCACCCCGTTAGCGGGGGGCCGAGAGACCCAGTACTTC
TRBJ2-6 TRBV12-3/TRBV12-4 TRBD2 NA CASSPATSGGTGANVLTF TGTGCCAGCAGTCCAGCGACTAGCGGGGGGACTGGGGCCAACGTCCTGACTTTC
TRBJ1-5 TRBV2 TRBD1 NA CASSEDRGSNQPQHF TGTGCCAGCAGTGAAGACAGGGGGAGCAATCAGCCCCAGCATTTT
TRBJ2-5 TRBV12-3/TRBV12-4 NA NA CASSLVPFLQETQYF TGTGCCAGCAGTTTAGTCCCCTTCCTACAAGAGACCCAGTACTTC
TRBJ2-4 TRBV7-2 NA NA CASSLGLTGELAKNIQYF TGTGCCAGCAGCTTAGGCCTGACAGGAGAACTAGCCAAAAACATTCAGTACTTC
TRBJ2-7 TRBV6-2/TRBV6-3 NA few CASSIGTLSGYRYEQYF TGTGCCAGCAGTATAGGGACACTTTCGGGATACCGCTACGAGCAGTACTTC
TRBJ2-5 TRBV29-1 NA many CSVSGNRQETQYF TGCAGCGTTTCCGGGAACCGACAAGAGACCCAGTACTTC
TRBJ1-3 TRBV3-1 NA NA CASSQDTGISGNTIYF TGTGCCAGCAGCCAAGATACAGGGATCTCTGGAAACACCATATATTTT
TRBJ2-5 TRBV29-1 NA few CSGSDAETQYF TGCAGCGGAAGTGATGCGGAGACCCAGTACTTC
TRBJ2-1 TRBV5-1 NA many CASSLGGYNEQFF TGTGCTAGCAGCTTAGGAGGGTACAATGAGCAGTTCTTC
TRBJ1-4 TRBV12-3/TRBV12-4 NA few CASSLETGTTTNEKLFF TGTGCCAGCAGTTTGGAGACAGGAACCACAACTAATGAAAAACTGTTTTTT
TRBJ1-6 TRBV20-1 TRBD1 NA CSASRDRVISPLHF TGCAGTGCTAGTAGGGACAGGGTTATTTCACCCCTCCACTTT
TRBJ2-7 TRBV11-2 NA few CATRGGGYEQYF TGTGCCACCCGAGGAGGGGGCTACGAGCAGTACTTC
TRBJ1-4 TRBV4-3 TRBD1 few CASSQHRTGGGSEKLFF TGCGCCAGCAGCCAACACCGGACAGGGGGCGGCAGTGAAAAACTGTTTTTT
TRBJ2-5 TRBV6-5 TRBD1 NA CASHRGTQETQYF TGTGCCAGCCACAGGGGAACACAAGAGACCCAGTACTTC
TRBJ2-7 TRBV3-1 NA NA CASSPDPDRSPFEQYF TGTGCCAGCAGCCCGGATCCCGACAGGAGCCCCTTCGAGCAGTACTTC
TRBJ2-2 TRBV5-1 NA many CASSRTGNTGELFF TGCGCCAGCAGCCGAACAGGGAACACCGGGGAGCTGTTTTTT
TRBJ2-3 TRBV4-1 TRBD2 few CASRLAGGRIDTQYF TGCGCCAGCCGACTAGCGGGGGGCAGAATAGATACGCAGTATTTT
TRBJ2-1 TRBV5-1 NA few CASSLAPAYGNEQFF TGCGCCAGCAGCTTGGCGCCTGCATATGGCAATGAGCAGTTCTTC
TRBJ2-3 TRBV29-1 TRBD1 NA CSSRLGQGVTDTQYF TGCAGCTCGCGCTTGGGACAGGGCGTCACAGATACGCAGTATTTT
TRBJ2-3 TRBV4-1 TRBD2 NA CASSQNTGGYHTQYF TGCGCCAGCAGCCAAAATACCGGGGGGTATCATACGCAGTATTTT
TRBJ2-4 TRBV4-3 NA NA CASSQDSGPIAKNIQYF TGCGCCAGCAGCCAAGATTCGGGACCCATAGCCAAAAACATTCAGTACTTC
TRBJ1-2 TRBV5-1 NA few CASSFPGAYNYGYTF TGCGCCAGCAGCTTTCCAGGGGCCTATAACTATGGCTACACCTTC